Following are 20 T cell receptor beta chains from one sample sequenced in a study of blood T cell repertoires in COVID-19. Data came from immunoSEQ multiplex PCR; TCRdb stores just in-frame clones and leaves some out. Seen here are a few hundred thousand clones, approximately 87% observed once, and the top ten hold 10%. Sequenced input: peripheral blood. These receptors all stem from a woman in her thirties with COVID-19, enrolled during active disease.

This clone has a single count. The gene calls are TRBV11-2 and TRBJ2-5; 8 nucleotides align to TRBD2. The CDR3 consists of 13 residues. V dropped 6 bases and J dropped 5; count of bases not matched to a gene: 5. Germline V CDR1 and CDR2: SGHAT, FQNNGV. CDR3 amino acids: CASRGTRTETQYF. The CDR3 nucleotides are TGTGCCAGCAGGGGGACTAGGACTGAGACCCAGTACTTC.

The chain recombines TRBV19 with TRBJ2-3; perhaps TRBD2 as D (6 bases). V was cut by 6 bases and J by 4 bases, with 11 bases left in between. From germline, CDR1 is LNHDA and CDR2 SQIVND (reference sequence). There are 13 residues in the CDR3. This chain's CDR3 is CASSTGSPDTQYF. CDR3 coding DNA: TGTGCCAGTAGCACCGGGAGCCCAGATACGCAGTATTTT.

The chain combines TRBV2 with TRBJ1-5; no clear D gene. Per the germline V gene, CDR1 is SNHLY and CDR2 is FYNNEI. V lost 7 bases, J lost 5 bases, and 12 bases lay in between. The CDR3 has 13 amino acids. This chain's CDR3 is CASTRVPHQPQHF. In DNA form, the CDR3 reads TGTGCCAGCACGAGGGTCCCCCATCAGCCCCAGCATTTT.

V usage is TRBV3-1 (or the pseudogene TRBV3-2) and J usage is TRBJ2-7, with a possible D match to TRBD1 (6 bases). The CDR3 runs to 15 residues. V was shortened by 2 bases and J by 2 bases, with 13 bases between the two germline ends. Germline V lookup: CDR1 LGHDT, CDR2 YNNKEL (reference sequence). CDR3 bases: TGTGCCAGCAGCCAAATATGGACAGCGACCTACGAGCAGTACTTC. Translation gives CASSQIWTATYEQYF.

This chain uses TRBV6-2 or TRBV6-3 with TRBJ2-7; a weak D match, TRBD1 (6 bases). From germline, CDR1 is MNHEY and CDR2 SVGEGT. The V and J ends lost 2 bases and 0 bases respectively, with 8 bases between them. This CDR3 contains 14 residues. The CDR3 DNA reads as TGTGCCAGCAGTTACCAGGGGAACTCCTACGAGCAGTACTTC. Translating it yields CASSYQGNSYEQYF.

The V and J genes are TRBV4-3 and TRBJ2-1, with a tentative D call TRBD2 (6 bases). Per the germline V gene, CDR1 is LGHNA and CDR2 is YSLEER. Trimming took off 5 bases at V and 4 bases at J, with 18 bases between the two ends. This CDR3 region has 16 residues. The CDR3 loop is CASSFSRGLSYNEQFF. Written as DNA, the CDR3 is TGCGCCAGCAGCTTTTCGAGGGGACTGTCTTACAATGAGCAGTTCTTC.

The rearrangement joins TRBV6-2 or TRBV6-3 to TRBJ2-7; 8 bases align to TRBD1. Unmatched junction bases numbered 10, after V lost 6 bases and J lost 3 bases. CDR3 length: 15 residues. Germline CDR1 and CDR2: MNHEY and SVGEGT. The CDR3 DNA reads TGTGCCAGCAGCCGCCCCGGGACAGGCAACTACGAGCAGTACTTC. It codes for CASSRPGTGNYEQYF.

This clone has only one observation. V usage is TRBV3-1 (or the pseudogene TRBV3-2) and J usage is TRBJ2-3; the match to TRBD2 covers 9 bases. Germline V CDR1 and CDR2: LGHDT, YNNKEL (reference sequence). The CDR3 length is 15 residues. V was clipped by 6 bases and J by 8 bases; unmatched bases: 12. CDR3 protein: CASSPTGGTSSTQYF. CDR3 DNA sequence: TGTGCCAGCAGTCCCACGGGGGGGACTAGCAGTACGCAGTATTTT.

In DNA form, the CDR3 reads TGTGCCAGCAGCCCAATCGGGGGGTTCTACGAGCAGTACTTC. Protein product: CASSPIGGFYEQYF. V usage is TRBV3-1 (or the pseudogene TRBV3-2) and J usage is TRBJ2-7; 7 nucleotides match TRBD2. The CDR3 length is 14 residues. Germline V gene data show CDR1 as LGHDT and CDR2 as YNNKEL (reference sequence). V trimming: 4 bases; J trimming: 3 bases; junction bases outside the gene matches: 6.

This clone was seen a few times. V and J are TRBV6-4 and TRBJ2-6; TRBD2 is a possible D gene (6 bases). V lost 0 bases and J 2 bases, leaving 11 bases between the germline ends. CDR3 length: 17 amino acids. CDR1 is MRHNA and CDR2 is SNTAGT in the germline V gene. The CDR3 DNA reads TGTGCCAGCAGTGACTCGAGGGACTCGGCTGGGGCCAACGTCCTGACTTTC. Translation gives CASSDSRDSAGANVLTF.

On this clone: Within the sample, other DNA sequences also encode this same CDR3. The J gene is TRBJ2-7, the V gene TRBV7-2, with D unresolved. The CDR3 sequence is 12 residues long. The germline CDR1 and CDR2 sequences are SGHTA and FQGNSA. Trimming took 0 bases from V and 4 from J, leaving 4 bases between them. CDR3 region: CASSLAEYEQYF. The DNA of the CDR3 is TGTGCCAGCAGCTTAGCGGAGTACGAGCAGTACTTC.

V is TRBV6-5 and J is TRBJ2-2; the match to TRBD1 covers 9 bases. The germline V gene encodes CDR1 MNHEY and CDR2 SVGAGI. There are 15 residues in the CDR3. With 5 bases clipped from V and 4 bases from J, the junction kept 5 bases outside the gene matches. As DNA, the CDR3 is TGTGCCAGCAGTAACCGGGACAGGGTCACCGGGGAGCTGTTTTTT. It is translated as CASSNRDRVTGELFF.

The chain joins TRBV6-6 to TRBJ2-1; maybe TRBD2 (6 bases). Germline V gene sequence: CDR1 MNHNY, CDR2 SVGAGI (reference sequence). The CDR3 sequence is 16 residues long. Trimming stripped 5 bases from V and 4 bases from J, with 18 bases between. The CDR3 loop reads CASSPYLGGIYNEQFF. The CDR3, as DNA: TGTGCCAGCAGTCCCTATTTGGGCGGGATTTACAATGAGCAGTTCTTC.

V and J are TRBV6-5 and TRBJ2-2, with D perhaps matching TRBD2 (5 bases). The germline V and J ends were trimmed by 3 bases and 7 bases, with 12 bases remaining between them. Germline V lookup: CDR1 MNHEY, CDR2 SVGAGI. There are 14 residues in the CDR3. The CDR3: CASSYELEVGELFF. The CDR3 bases are TGTGCCAGCAGTTATGAACTAGAGGTCGGGGAGCTGTTTTTT.

DNA for the CDR3: TGCAGTCGGGACTCGAACACTGAAGCTTTCTTT. Its translation: CSRDSNTEAFF. This chain links TRBV20-1 with TRBJ1-1; possibly TRBD1 for D (5 bases). The CDR3 covers 11 residues. Germline values: CDR1 DFQATT, CDR2 SNEGSKA (reference sequence). V shed 8 bases and J shed 1 base, with 8 bases lying between them.

This sequence joins TRBV7-3 and TRBJ2-1; D is ambiguous. Per the germline V gene, CDR1 is SGHTA and CDR2 is FQGTGA. With 5 bases removed from V and 7 bases from J, the gap between germline ends came to 15 bases. The CDR3 runs to 14 residues. The CDR3 DNA is TGTGCCAGCAGCCCATCCTTAGATGTTAATGAGCAGTTCTTC. Translation: CASSPSLDVNEQFF.

The chain has TRBV29-1 and TRBJ2-1; D is possibly TRBD1 (6 bases). This CDR3 has 12 residues. Trimming took 3 bases from V and 8 from J, leaving 11 bases between them. CDR1 SQVTM and CDR2 ANQGSEA come from the germline V gene. The DNA of the CDR3 is TGCAGCGTTGATGTGGCAGGGGATGAGCAGTTCTTC. Protein sequence: CSVDVAGDEQFF.

The CDR3 nucleotides read TGCGCCAGCAGCTTGAACAGGGTACCGGCTAACTATGGCTACACCTTC. This gives the protein CASSLNRVPANYGYTF. The V and J genes are TRBV5-1 and TRBJ1-2, with a weak D call TRBD1 (6 bases). CDR1 is SGHRS and CDR2 is YFSETQ in the germline V gene. The CDR3 is 16 residues long. The germline V and J ends were trimmed by 1 base and 0 bases, with 13 bases remaining between them.

Here the CDR3 DNA reads TGTGCCAGCAGCCGTAGCGGCTCGGAGGGATCACCCCTCCACTTT. It yields the protein CASSRSGSEGSPLHF. This sequence joins TRBV11-2 and TRBJ1-6; D uncertain. The germline gives CDR1 SGHAT, CDR2 FQNNGV. The CDR3 sequence is 15 residues long. Trimming stripped 5 bases from V and 10 bases from J, with 18 bases between.

This clone was seen many times. The chain carries TRBV5-6 and TRBJ2-3; D gene uncertain. Germline CDR1 is SGHDT and CDR2 is YYEEEE. This CDR3 contains 16 residues. Trimming pared 6 bases from V and 5 bases from J, leaving 22 bases between. CDR3 loop: CASTSLGSPKEDTQYF. CDR3 DNA: TGTGCCAGCACCTCCCTCGGGTCGCCTAAGGAAGATACGCAGTATTTT.